This entry lists 21 T cell receptor beta chains sequenced from one sample in a study of cytomegalovirus exposure and HLA in healthy donors. Primers for the PCR totalled 60 Vbeta and 13 Jbeta. The method was immunoSEQ multiplex PCR; TCRdb's version includes in-frame clones alone and lacks a portion of them. Here the sample spans roughly 90,000 clones, roughly 78% being singletons. Sequences were obtained from PBMCs. The receptors originated from a woman aged 40 to 50 in good health and CMV-seropositive.

J is TRBJ2-1 and V is TRBV7-9; D might be TRBD1 (6 bases). Germline V gene data show CDR1 as SEHNR and CDR2 as FQNEAQ (reference sequence). The CDR3 runs 15 residues. Trimming removed 3 bases at V and 0 bases at J, with 9 bases between. CDR3 DNA sequence: TGTGCCAGCAGCTTCACAGGGAGCTCCTACAATGAGCAGTTCTTC. This gives the protein CASSFTGSSYNEQFF.

J is TRBJ2-2 and V is TRBV7-3; weak D call: TRBD2 (6 bases). The V and J ends lost 5 bases and 5 bases respectively, with 18 bases between them. The germline V gene has CDR1 SGHTA and CDR2 FQGTGA. The CDR3 covers 16 residues. The CDR3 loop reads CASSQNGPGDTGELFF. The DNA for the CDR3 is TGTGCCAGCAGCCAAAATGGACCGGGGGATACCGGGGAGCTGTTTTTT.

With respect to this clone: A single base is all that separates this from a far larger clone, so a read error is likely. CDR3: CSATGANSYEQHF. The CDR3 nucleotides are TGCAGCGCCACAGGGGCGAACTCCTACGAGCAGCACTTC. This chain joins TRBV29-1 and TRBJ2-7; 7 nucleotides match TRBD1. The CDR3 covers 13 residues. Germline V gene data show CDR1 as SQVTM and CDR2 as ANQGSEA.

The gene calls are TRBV18 and TRBJ2-5; 8 bases are a match to TRBD2. Germline V CDR1 and CDR2: KGHSH, LQKENI. The CDR3 has 15 amino acids. Trimming took 3 bases from V and 2 from J; bases not matched to a gene: 5. The DNA for the CDR3 is TGTGCCAGCTCACCCGCGAGCGGGGGACAAGAGACCCAGTACTTC. This translates into CASSPASGGQETQYF.

This clone was found a few times. The chain links TRBV11-3 to TRBJ2-7; 7 bases align to TRBD2. J lost 6 bases, V lost 0 bases, and 8 bases had no gene match. The V gene's germline CDR1 is SGHNT and CDR2 YENEEA. The CDR3 totals 15 residues. DNA of the CDR3: TGTGCCAGCAGCTTAGATTCACGCGGGAGAAGCGAGCAGTACTTC. As protein: CASSLDSRGRSEQYF.

Only one count was recorded for this clone. The chain couples TRBV27 to TRBJ1-2; TRBD1 agrees at 8 bases. Germline assignment: CDR1 MNHEY and CDR2 SMNVEV (reference sequence). V lost 5 bases and J lost 8; bases outside the gene matches: 7. The CDR3 is 13 residues long. The DNA for the CDR3 is TGTGCCAGCAGTACACACAGGGGGGGCGGCTACACCTTC. Amino acids: CASSTHRGGGYTF.

This clone was observed a single time. The J gene is TRBJ2-2, the V gene TRBV29-1; D perhaps matches TRBD1 (5 bases). Germline lookup yields CDR1 SQVTM and CDR2 ANQGSEA. V shed 5 bases and J shed 7 bases, with 11 bases lying between them. This CDR3 has 12 residues. Here the CDR3 reads CSVPRGDGELFF. For the CDR3, the DNA is TGCAGCGTTCCTAGGGGTGACGGGGAGCTGTTTTTT.

The chain employs TRBV19 and TRBJ2-3, with D possibly TRBD1 on 6 matching bases. Looked up from germline, CDR1 is LNHDA and CDR2 is SQIVND (reference sequence). CDR3 length: 15 residues. Trimming pared 3 bases from V and 4 bases from J, leaving 14 bases between. In nucleotides, the CDR3 is TGTGCCAGTAGTATCTGGAGAGGGGGTCCAGATACGCAGTATTTT. Amino acids: CASSIWRGGPDTQYF.

The CDR3, as DNA: TGTGCCAGCAGGCTAGCGGGGTCTAGCACAGATACGCAGTATTTT. Protein sequence: CASRLAGSSTDTQYF. The genes are TRBV6-5 and TRBJ2-3; 9 bases fit TRBD2. Germline assignment: CDR1 MNHEY and CDR2 SVGAGI. Germline trimming cut 6 bases from V and 0 bases from J; bases unmatched to any gene: 4. CDR3 length: 15 residues.

This clone has more than one count but fewer than ten. The rearrangement links TRBV5-1 to TRBJ1-1; 8 nucleotides align to TRBD1. V lost 1 base and J lost 10; bases outside the gene matches: 9. The CDR3 is 14 amino acids. Germline lookup yields CDR1 SGHRS and CDR2 YFSETQ. The CDR3 here is CASSLFQGADGAFF. CDR3 DNA: TGCGCCAGCAGCTTGTTTCAGGGGGCGGATGGAGCTTTCTTT. Filled out from reference TRBV5-1 and TRBJ1-1, the complete variable domain reads KAGVTQTPRYLIKTRGQQVTLSCSPISGHRSVSWYQQTPGQGLQFLFEYFSETQRNKGNFPGRFSGRQFSNSRSEMNVSTLELGDSALYLCASSLFQGADGAFFGQGTRLTVV.

The V call is TRBV5-4, the J call TRBJ2-1; the match to TRBD2 covers 7 bases. CDR1 and CDR2 (germline): SGHNT, YYREEE (reference sequence). V shed 3 bases and J 15 bases; nucleotides not matched to a gene: 12. This CDR3 comprises 13 residues. For the CDR3, the DNA is TGTGCCAGCAGCTCGCTCCTAGCGGAAAGACCGTTCTTC. It is translated as CASSSLLAERPFF.

The chain carries TRBV28 and TRBJ1-5; no firm D call. The V end was cut by 3 bases, the J end by 4 bases, with 4 bases between. The CDR3 is 12 residues long. Per germline, CDR1 MDHEN and CDR2 SYDVKM. The CDR3 DNA is TGTGCCAGCAGTTTTCTAAATCAGCCCCAGCATTTT. This codes for CASSFLNQPQHF.

The chain joins TRBV7-9 to TRBJ2-1, with 8 bases that match TRBD2. CDR1 and CDR2 (germline): SEHNR, FQNEAQ (reference sequence). CDR3 length equals 15 residues. V lost 2 bases, J lost 7 bases, and 7 bases stayed unmatched. The CDR3 DNA reads TGTGCCAGCAGCTTACGGGGGGGAGCGGGGAATGAGCAGTTCTTC. It is translated as CASSLRGGAGNEQFF.

The chain is built from TRBV27 and TRBJ1-4, with 10 bases fitting TRBD1. The germline gives CDR1 MNHEY, CDR2 SMNVEV (reference sequence). The trim removed 5 bases at V and 8 bases at J, leaving 8 bases unmatched. CDR3 size: 15 residues. In DNA, the CDR3 is TGTGCCAGCAGTCCTAGACAGGGGGCGCCGGAAAAACTGTTTTTT. Amino acids: CASSPRQGAPEKLFF. Complete variable domain (other parts from reference TRBV27 and TRBJ1-4): EAQVTQNPRYLITVTGKKLTVTCSQNMNHEYMSWYRQDPGLGLRQIYYSMNVEVTDKGDVPEGYKVSRKEKRNFPLILESPSPNQTSLYFCASSPRQGAPEKLFFGSGTQLSVL.

Note on this clone: Other DNA sequences in the same sample also yield this CDR3. The chain links TRBV29-1 to TRBJ1-5; 10 nucleotides align to TRBD1. Germline trimming cut 4 bases from V and 1 base from J; bases unmatched to any gene: 4. The CDR3 runs 15 residues. CDR1 and CDR2 from the germline V gene are SQVTM and ANQGSEA. The CDR3 sequence is CSVGDRGGSNQPQHF. The CDR3 DNA reads TGCAGCGTTGGGGACAGGGGTGGGAGCAATCAGCCCCAGCATTTT.

This clone was observed a few times. V and J are TRBV5-1 and TRBJ2-2, with 10 bases aligning to TRBD1. The CDR3 covers 16 residues. CDR1 and CDR2 from the germline V gene are SGHRS and YFSETQ. The ends lost 3 bases at V and 0 bases at J; junction bases unmatched: 2. In DNA form, the CDR3 reads TGCGCCAGCAGCTCAGGGACAGGGGCGAACACCGGGGAGCTGTTTTTT. Encoded protein: CASSSGTGANTGELFF.

The chain couples TRBV2 to TRBJ2-2; 8 bases are a match to TRBD1. The CDR3 extends over 15 amino acids. Germline-derived CDR1 and CDR2 are SNHLY and FYNNEI. The ends lost 8 bases at V and 7 bases at J; junction bases unmatched: 12. CDR3 in amino acids: CASGGRTGNVGELFF. In DNA, the CDR3 is TGTGCCAGCGGAGGGAGGACAGGGAATGTCGGGGAGCTGTTTTTT.

The rearrangement links TRBV27 to TRBJ2-7; 10 bases map to TRBD2. V was pared by 4 bases and J by 1 base, with 4 bases of the junction left unmatched. Germline loops: CDR1 MNHEY, CDR2 SMNVEV (reference sequence). The CDR3 is made up of 15 amino acids. The CDR3 nucleotides read TGTGCCAGCAGTTCGGGACTAGCGTTATCCTACGAGCAGTACTTC. It yields the protein CASSSGLALSYEQYF.

J is TRBJ2-1 and V is TRBV28, with D uncertain. The V end lost 8 bases, the J end lost 0 bases, and 14 bases lay between the germline ends. CDR1 is MDHEN, CDR2 SYDVKM, per germline. The CDR3 has 15 residues. The CDR3 protein is CASGREPTSYNEQFF. CDR3 coding DNA: TGTGCCAGCGGTCGCGAGCCAACCTCCTACAATGAGCAGTTCTTC. The full variable domain, rest sourced from reference TRBV28 and TRBJ2-1, is DVKVTQSSRYLVKRTGEKVFLECVQDMDHENMFWYRQDPGLGLRLIYFSYDVKMKEKGDIPEGYSVSREKKERFSLILESASTNQTSMYLCASGREPTSYNEQFFGPGTRLTVL.

The V and J genes are TRBV14 and TRBJ2-1; 8 bases fit TRBD1. J gave up 9 bases and V 3 bases, and 7 bases lay outside the gene matches. This CDR3 has 14 amino acids. CDR1 and CDR2 from the germline V gene are SGHDN and FVKESK. The chain's CDR3 is CASSHDLTGAEQFF. CDR3 coding DNA: TGTGCCAGCAGCCACGATCTGACAGGGGCTGAGCAGTTCTTC.

The V and J genes are TRBV30 and TRBJ2-3; D ambiguous. The CDR3 is 11 residues long. Trimming left V 3 bases short and J 4 bases short, with 5 bases between. Germline CDR1 and CDR2: GTSNPN and SVGIG (reference sequence). The CDR3, as DNA: TGTGCCTGGAGCACGGCAGATACGCAGTATTTT. The encoded protein is CAWSTADTQYF.